This TCR beta chain was documented in a study of T cells in women clearing cervical HPV infection. Assay used: immunoSEQ multiplex PCR; TCRdb lists only in-frame clones, some missing. In total, the table holds roughly 30,000 clones. Concerning this clone: The CDR3 extends 3 residues past the end of the read, so its final part is completed from the germline J gene.

V shed 3 bases and J shed 0 bases, with 9 bases lying between them. The CDR3 is 15 residues long. Per the germline V gene, CDR1 is SGHTA and CDR2 is FQGNSA. This TCR came from a woman aged 18-69 years with a cervical HPV16 infection that either progressed to CIN3+ or cleared (not recorded which). The sample consisted of blood buffy coat. This sequence joins TRBV7-2 and TRBJ1-3; D possibly corresponds to TRBD1 (5 bases). The CDR3 region is CASSFSGGSGNTIYF. The CDR3 bases that were read are TGTGCCAGCAGCTTTTCCGGGGGCTCTGGAAACACC.